These 23 T cell receptor beta chains came from one sample sequenced in a study of T cell changes during pregnancy in multiple sclerosis. TCRdb's copy holds only in-frame clones and misses some; the assay was immunoSEQ multiplex PCR. This table has about 70,000 clones, just over 90% appearing once. The sequencing used peripheral blood, collected after pregnancy. The receptors were gathered from a female donor with multiple sclerosis, enrolled in a pregnancy study.

The rearrangement links TRBV6-1 to TRBJ2-4; TRBD2 is a possible D gene (5 bases). V lost 6 bases and J lost 2, with 14 bases in between. The CDR3 is 15 residues long. Germline assignment: CDR1 MNHNS and CDR2 SASEGT. CDR3 loop: CASSYGEPPKNIQYF. The CDR3, as DNA: TGTGCCAGCAGCTACGGGGAGCCGCCCAAAAACATTCAGTACTTC.

A single count supports this clone. The chain combines TRBV29-1 with TRBJ1-1; 9 bases are a match to TRBD1. Germline lookup yields CDR1 SQVTM and CDR2 ANQGSEA. This CDR3 is 13 amino acids long. V was clipped by 6 bases and J by 7 bases; unmatched bases: 9. As DNA, the CDR3 is TGCAGCGTCGCCGGGGACAGGGTGCGTGAAGCTTTCTTT. Translation: CSVAGDRVREAFF.

The chain has TRBV5-1 and TRBJ2-1; 13 bases are a match to TRBD2. CDR1 SGHRS and CDR2 YFSETQ come from the germline V gene. V dropped 1 base and J dropped 7; count of bases not matched to a gene: 2. This CDR3 contains 15 residues. CDR3 in DNA: TGCGCCAGCAGCTTGACTAGCGGGAGGGGAAATGAGCAGTTCTTC. It yields the protein CASSLTSGRGNEQFF. Full variable domain (missing parts from reference TRBV5-1 and TRBJ2-1): KAGVTQTPRYLIKTRGQQVTLSCSPISGHRSVSWYQQTPGQGLQFLFEYFSETQRNKGNFPGRFSGRQFSNSRSEMNVSTLELGDSALYLCASSLTSGRGNEQFFGPGTRLTVL.

J is TRBJ2-2 and V is TRBV19, with TRBD2 identical over 16 bases. Germline values: CDR1 LNHDA, CDR2 SQIVND (reference sequence). The CDR3 covers 19 residues. V lost 3 bases, J lost 3 bases, and 7 bases stayed unmatched. The CDR3 region is CASSIWGLAGGPDTGELFF. In DNA form, the CDR3 reads TGTGCCAGTAGTATCTGGGGACTAGCGGGAGGGCCTGACACCGGGGAGCTGTTTTTT.

The chain recombines TRBV18 with TRBJ2-5; 7 bases map to TRBD1. The V and J ends lost 6 bases and 5 bases, in that order; junction bases with no gene match: 9. Germline-derived CDR1 and CDR2 are KGHSH and LQKENI. The CDR3 is made up of 14 amino acids. The CDR3 spells CASSSQGPRETQYF. The CDR3 DNA is TGTGCCAGCTCGTCACAGGGGCCGCGGGAGACCCAGTACTTC.

The rearrangement uses TRBV6-5 and TRBJ1-2; TRBD1 is a possible D gene (5 bases). Trimming took 6 bases from V and 4 from J, leaving 12 bases between them. Germline assignment: CDR1 MNHEY and CDR2 SVGAGI. The CDR3 is 13 residues long. CDR3 sequence: CASSLRDSYGYTF. The CDR3 nucleotides read TGTGCCAGCAGCCTACGCGACAGCTATGGCTACACCTTC.

The rearrangement joins TRBV7-2 to TRBJ2-3; TRBD2 matches at 9 bases. In germline, CDR1 is SGHTA, CDR2 FQGNSA. V shed 1 base, J shed 2 bases, and the junction held 4 bases outside the gene matches. This CDR3 has 16 residues. CDR3 loop: CASSLVLAGPTDTQYF. In DNA form, the CDR3 reads TGTGCCAGCAGCTTAGTCCTAGCGGGACCCACAGATACGCAGTATTTT. The complete variable domain, with remaining parts taken from reference TRBV7-2 and TRBJ2-3, reads GAGVSQSPSNKVTEKGKDVELRCDPISGHTALYWYRQSLGQGLEFLIYFQGNSAPDKSGLPSDRFSAERTGGSVSTLTIQRTQQEDSAVYLCASSLVLAGPTDTQYFGPGTRLTVL.

The table lists this clone with a few counts. The chain employs TRBV28 and TRBJ2-2; D possibly corresponds to TRBD1 (6 bases). V was pared by 5 bases and J by 3 bases, with 10 bases between. The CDR3 consists of 14 residues. In germline, CDR1 is MDHEN, CDR2 SYDVKM. CDR3 sequence (DNA): TGTGCCAGCAGTCTGGGGGCGCACACCGGGGAGCTGTTTTTT. It specifies CASSLGAHTGELFF.

The rearrangement links TRBV27 to TRBJ2-7, with 9 positions matching TRBD2. This CDR3 is 14 amino acids long. Per germline, CDR1 MNHEY and CDR2 SMNVEV (reference sequence). The trim removed 5 bases at V and 3 bases at J, leaving 5 bases unmatched. CDR3 loop: CASSELAGRYEQYF. The CDR3 coding sequence is TGTGCCAGCAGTGAACTAGCGGGCCGCTACGAGCAGTACTTC.

This clone was recorded once. V usage is TRBV2 and J usage is TRBJ1-3; D is ambiguous. The germline CDR1 and CDR2 sequences are SNHLY and FYNNEI. The CDR3 loop spans 14 amino acids. Trimming shortened V by 10 bases and J by 2 bases, and 15 bases separated the two germline ends. CDR3 loop: CATDPTGAGNTIYF. The CDR3 nucleotides are TGTGCCACCGACCCAACGGGAGCTGGAAACACCATATATTTT.

The chain has TRBV5-1 and TRBJ2-6; no definite D call. Germline V lookup: CDR1 SGHRS, CDR2 YFSETQ. CDR3 length: 15 amino acids. V lost 0 bases and J 1 base, leaving 5 bases between the germline ends. As DNA, the CDR3 is TGCGCCAGCAGCTTGGACGGTTCTGGGGCCAACGTCCTGACTTTC. Its translation: CASSLDGSGANVLTF.

The rearrangement uses TRBV11-2 and TRBJ2-1; 13 bases map to TRBD2. V shed 5 bases and J 8 bases; nucleotides not matched to a gene: 6. Germline assignment: CDR1 SGHAT and CDR2 FQNNGV. This CDR3 spans 15 amino acids. The CDR3 here is CASSPGLAGVHEQFF. CDR3 sequence (DNA): TGTGCCAGCAGCCCAGGACTAGCGGGAGTCCATGAGCAGTTCTTC.

This chain connects TRBV25-1 to TRBJ1-6; a weak D match, TRBD1 (6 bases). Germline CDR1 is MGHDK and CDR2 is SYGVNS. V gave up 1 base and J gave up 10 bases, with 11 bases separating them. The CDR3 spans 14 residues. The CDR3 loop is CASSESPRGSPLHF. The CDR3 DNA reads as TGTGCCAGCAGTGAATCCCCCAGGGGATCACCCCTCCACTTT.

The J gene is TRBJ1-2, the V gene TRBV10-3; 10 bases fit TRBD1. CDR3 length: 15 amino acids. In germline, CDR1 is ENHRY, CDR2 SYGVKD. The ends lost 4 bases at V and 4 bases at J; junction bases unmatched: 6. The CDR3 spells CAISVVWDRGYGYTF. In DNA form, the CDR3 reads TGTGCCATCAGTGTAGTATGGGACAGGGGCTATGGCTACACCTTC.

This clone was seen once. The chain joins TRBV7-8 to TRBJ1-4, with D perhaps TRBD1 (5 bases). V gave up 2 bases and J gave up 7 bases, with 20 bases separating them. Germline values: CDR1 SGHVS, CDR2 FQNEAQ. The CDR3 consists of 17 residues. The CDR3 sequence is CASSLIFVRQGGEKLFF. For the CDR3, the DNA is TGTGCCAGCAGCTTAATCTTCGTTCGGCAGGGAGGTGAAAAACTGTTTTTT.

This clone was observed a handful of times. This chain joins TRBV13 and TRBJ1-1; no clear D. In germline, CDR1 is PRHDT, CDR2 FYEKMQ (reference sequence). V was cut by 4 bases and J by 0 bases, with 9 bases left in between. The CDR3 spans 14 residues. CDR3 nucleotides: TGTGCCAGCAGCTCCAATACGGTGAACACTGAAGCTTTCTTT. It encodes CASSSNTVNTEAFF.

The chain links TRBV14 to TRBJ2-7; D is possibly TRBD2 (5 bases). CDR1 SGHDN and CDR2 FVKESK come from the germline V gene. The CDR3 has 13 amino acids. V was cut by 1 base and J by 3 bases, with 7 bases left in between. The CDR3 is CASSQGEGYEQYF. The CDR3 nucleotides read TGTGCCAGCAGCCAAGGTGAGGGCTACGAGCAGTACTTC.

The chain is built from TRBV11-3 and TRBJ2-7, with 8 bases matching TRBD1. Germline V gives CDR1 SGHNT, CDR2 YENEEA. Germline trimming cut 3 bases from V and 4 bases from J; bases unmatched to any gene: 2. This CDR3 has 13 residues. CDR3 DNA: TGTGCCAGCAGCTTTGACAGGGGTTACGAGCAGTACTTC. Its protein is CASSFDRGYEQYF. Using reference TRBV11-3 and TRBJ2-7 for the parts outside the CDR3, the full variable domain is EAGVVQSPRYKIIEKKQPVAFWCNPISGHNTLYWYLQNLGQGPELLIRYENEEAVDDSQLPKDRFSAERLKGVDSTLKIQPAELGDSAVYLCASSFDRGYEQYFGPGTRLTVT.

This chain uses TRBV7-9 with TRBJ1-4; no reliable D call. Germline lookup yields CDR1 SEHNR and CDR2 FQNEAQ (reference sequence). The ends were cut back, 4 bases at V and 2 bases at J, with 11 bases in the middle. There are 15 residues in the CDR3. The CDR3 region has the DNA TGTGCCAGCAGCTCAAGTGAGGAGACTAATGAAAAACTGTTTTTT. Residues: CASSSSEETNEKLFF.

The count of this clone is one. The V gene is TRBV18, the J gene TRBJ2-7; D may be TRBD2 (5 bases). The germline V gene has CDR1 KGHSH and CDR2 LQKENI. Trimming pared 3 bases from V and 5 bases from J, leaving 23 bases between. The CDR3 runs 17 residues. CDR3 loop: CASSPRYTGIQYHEQYF. The CDR3 bases are TGTGCCAGCTCACCCAGGTATACGGGGATACAGTACCACGAGCAGTACTTC.

The gene calls are TRBV12-5 and TRBJ1-2, with 8 bases lining up with TRBD1. CDR1 LGHNT and CDR2 FRNRAP come from the germline V gene. Unmatched junction bases numbered 3, after V lost 5 bases and J lost 7 bases. CDR3 length: 12 amino acids. The DNA for the CDR3 is TGTGCTAGTGGTCGACAGGGGTCTGGCTACACCTTC. Translated, it gives CASGRQGSGYTF.

This chain links TRBV7-2 with TRBJ1-2; D possibly corresponds to TRBD1 (6 bases). V was trimmed by 4 bases and J by 8 bases, leaving 11 bases between them. This CDR3 region has 12 residues. CDR1 is SGHTA and CDR2 is FQGNSA in the germline V gene. This CDR3 is CASSSTGGGYTF. The DNA of the CDR3 is TGTGCCAGCAGCTCCACTGGGGGCGGCTACACCTTC.

V gene TRBV10-3 combines with J gene TRBJ2-3; 8 bases map to TRBD1. This CDR3 is built from 14 residues. Trimming took 6 bases from V and 0 from J; bases not matched to a gene: 2. In germline, CDR1 is ENHRY, CDR2 SYGVKD. The CDR3 DNA reads as TGTGCCATCAGGGGGACAGGAAGCACAGATACGCAGTATTTT. The encoded protein is CAIRGTGSTDTQYF.